The 8 T cell receptor beta chains in this list originate from one sample, sequenced in a study of cytomegalovirus exposure and HLA in healthy donors. The PCR was carried out with 60 Vbeta primers and 13 Jbeta primers. TCRdb's copy holds only in-frame clones and misses some; the assay was immunoSEQ multiplex PCR. The table records about 100,000 clones, about 69% of them present only once. The sequenced sample consisted of PBMCs. These receptors all stem from a human donor in good health.

This clone was seen more than once but under ten times. The J gene is TRBJ1-3, the V gene TRBV5-6; 8 nucleotides line up with TRBD1. Germline CDR1 SGHDT, CDR2 YYEEEE. With 4 bases clipped from V and 3 bases from J, the junction kept 9 bases outside the gene matches. The CDR3 consists of 16 residues. This chain's CDR3 is CASSTPQGGFGNTIYF. The CDR3 DNA sequence: TGTGCCAGCAGCACCCCACAGGGGGGTTTTGGAAACACCATATATTTT.

The chain has TRBV7-8 and TRBJ2-3; TRBD2 matches 7 bases. The CDR3 totals 18 residues. Germline V gives CDR1 SGHVS, CDR2 FQNEAQ. With 4 bases clipped from V and 0 bases from J, the junction kept 13 bases outside the gene matches. The DNA of the CDR3 is TGTGCCAGCAGCTGGATCGGGACTAAGCCTTCTAGCACAGATACGCAGTATTTT. This sequence encodes CASSWIGTKPSSTDTQYF.

The genes are TRBV6-6 and TRBJ1-2, with D uncertain. V lost 2 bases and J lost 3, with 7 bases in between. CDR1 and CDR2 (germline): MNHNY, SVGAGI (reference sequence). CDR3 length equals 13 residues. The CDR3: CASSYPLDYGYTF. In nucleotides, the CDR3 is TGTGCCAGCAGTTACCCCCTCGACTATGGCTACACCTTC.

The chain carries TRBV19 and TRBJ2-1; D gene ambiguous. The CDR3 extends over 11 amino acids. The V gene lost 3 bases and the J gene lost 8 bases, with 5 bases spanning the gap. Germline CDR1 is LNHDA and CDR2 is SQIVND (reference sequence). The CDR3 nucleotides are TGTGCCAGTAGTATTATAGATGAGCAGTTCTTC. Its protein product is CASSIIDEQFF. Together with reference TRBV19 and TRBJ2-1, the CDR3 gives the full variable domain: DGGITQSPKYLFRKEGQNVTLSCEQNLNHDAMYWYRQDPGQGLRLIYYSQIVNDFQKGDIAEGYSVSREKKESFPLTVTSAQKNPTAFYLCASSIIDEQFFGPGTRLTVL.

The chain recombines TRBV11-2 with TRBJ2-7; 10 bases are a match to TRBD2. With 5 bases clipped from V and 0 bases from J, the junction kept 10 bases outside the gene matches. The CDR3 sequence is 17 residues long. Germline CDR1 SGHAT, CDR2 FQNNGV. In DNA, the CDR3 is TGTGCCAGCAGCCCTTGGACTAGCGGAAGTAGCTCCTACGAGCAGTACTTC. It is translated as CASSPWTSGSSSYEQYF.

V usage is TRBV5-4 and J usage is TRBJ2-2, with 8 positions matching TRBD2. V dropped 4 bases and J dropped 5; count of bases not matched to a gene: 10. The CDR3 covers 16 residues. Germline lookup yields CDR1 SGHNT and CDR2 YYREEE (reference sequence). This chain's CDR3 is CASSRGRAGGTGELFF. The CDR3 region has the DNA TGTGCCAGCAGCCGAGGTCGGGCGGGAGGAACCGGGGAGCTGTTTTTT.

This chain uses TRBV27 with TRBJ1-5, with 9 bases identical to TRBD1. The CDR3 runs to 15 residues. The junction had 11 bases not matched to a gene; V was cut back by 10 bases and J by 4 bases. Germline CDR1 MNHEY, CDR2 SMNVEV (reference sequence). The CDR3: CAKTGGAGVNQPQHF. Here the CDR3 DNA reads TGTGCCAAAACAGGGGGCGCAGGTGTTAATCAGCCCCAGCATTTT.

The chain has TRBV4-1 and TRBJ2-3, with D tentatively TRBD1 (5 bases). The CDR3 runs to 14 residues. Trimming shortened V by 1 base and J by 3 bases, and 8 bases separated the two germline ends. Germline loops: CDR1 MGHRA, CDR2 YSYEKL. CDR3 nucleotide sequence: TGCGCCAGCAGCCAAGGTCCAGGGACAGATACGCAGTATTTT. Translation: CASSQGPGTDTQYF.